This T cell receptor (beta chain) came from a study of T cells in Graves' hyperthyroidism and ophthalmopathy. The table lists this clonotype with many counts. The germline gives CDR1 SGHVS, CDR2 FQNEAQ. Trimming took 6 bases from V and 3 from J; bases not matched to a gene: 9. CDR3 size: 15 residues. TCR beta CDR3 regions were amplified from RNA transcripts. First-round RT-PCR of the TCR CDR3 relied on the HTBI primer set. TCRdb re-analysed the multiplex PCR reads in MiXCR, keeping a single row per CDR3 protein. The sample has about 160,000 distinct CDR3 sequences, 8% to 9.5% seen once. This chain connects TRBV7-8 to TRBJ2-7, with TRBD1 identical over 9 bases. The clonotype originates from a young woman with Graves' hyperthyroidism that later progressed to Graves' ophthalmopathy. The sample was blood. Written as DNA, the CDR3 is TGTGCCAGCAGAGCCGGGACAGGGCTCCTCTACGAGCAGTACTTC. This gives the protein CASRAGTGLLYEQYF.